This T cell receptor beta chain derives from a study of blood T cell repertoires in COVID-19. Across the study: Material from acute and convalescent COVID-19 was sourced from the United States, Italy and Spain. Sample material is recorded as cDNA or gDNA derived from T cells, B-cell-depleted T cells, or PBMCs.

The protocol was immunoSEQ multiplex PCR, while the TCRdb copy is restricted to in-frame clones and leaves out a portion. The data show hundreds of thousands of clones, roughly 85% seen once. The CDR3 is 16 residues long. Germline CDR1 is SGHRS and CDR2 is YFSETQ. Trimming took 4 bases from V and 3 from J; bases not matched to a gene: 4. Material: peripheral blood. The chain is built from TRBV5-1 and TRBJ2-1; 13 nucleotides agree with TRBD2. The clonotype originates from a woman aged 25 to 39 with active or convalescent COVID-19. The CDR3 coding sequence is TGCGCCAGCAGCCTTCGACTAGCGGGAGGCTACAATGAGCAGTTCTTC. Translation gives CASSLRLAGGYNEQFF. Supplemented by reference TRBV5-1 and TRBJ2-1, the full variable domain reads KAGVTQTPRYLIKTRGQQVTLSCSPISGHRSVSWYQQTPGQGLQFLFEYFSETQRNKGNFPGRFSGRQFSNSRSEMNVSTLELGDSALYLCASSLRLAGGYNEQFFGPGTRLTVL.